These 3 T cell receptor beta chains were sequenced from one sample in a study of cytomegalovirus exposure and HLA in healthy donors. The primer mix had 60 Vbeta and 13 Jbeta primers. Produced via immunoSEQ multiplex PCR; TCRdb's table is partial and in-frame only. The table shows 150,000 to 200,000 clones, with roughly 80% occurring only once. The sequenced material came from PBMCs. These receptors all come from a female donor in good health and CMV-seronegative.

The chain couples TRBV29-1 to TRBJ2-3; TRBD1 might be the D (6 bases). Germline CDR1 reads SQVTM; CDR2 reads ANQGSEA. The length of the CDR3 is 14 residues. The V end was cut by 7 bases, the J end by 1 base, with 15 bases between. CDR3 nucleotide sequence: TGCAGCGCCCGGGACATCCCCGGCACAGATACGCAGTATTTT. Amino acids: CSARDIPGTDTQYF.

This clone was seen a single time. The junction does not match germline at one end; this may be a read error. The chain couples TRBV7-7 to TRBJ2-1, with D perhaps TRBD1 (6 bases). Germline V gives CDR1 SSHAT, CDR2 FNYEAQ (reference sequence). The CDR3 runs to 12 residues. The CDR3 DNA reads TGTGCTAGCAGCTCGGACAGCAATGAGCAGTTCTTC. It is translated as CASSSDSNEQFF.

The CDR3 bases are TGTGCCAGCACCTTGCCCCCACCGGGACTCCGCTACGAGCAGTACTTC. Its protein is CASTLPPPGLRYEQYF. The rearrangement links TRBV27 to TRBJ2-7; D perhaps matches TRBD2 (6 bases). CDR1 and CDR2 from the germline V gene are MNHEY and SMNVEV (reference sequence). Between the trimmed V and J ends, which lost 7 bases and 3 bases, there was a span of 22 bases. The CDR3 has 16 amino acids.